A selection of T cell receptor beta chains follows, all from one sample in a study of CD8+ T cells in alopecia areata. Measured with immunoSEQ multiplex PCR; TCRdb has only the in-frame clones, and not every one. The data contain about 150,000 clones, roughly 50% of them seen just once; the ten biggest clones take up around 6%. Sequencing used CD4+ T cells sorted from blood, obtained at week 0. The receptors originated from a human donor with alopecia areata. Each CDR3 is given with its conserved first and last residue. Each record gives: CDR3 protein, CDR3 DNA, V gene, clone size, D gene, J gene. A D gene is named only where the DNA matches it firmly. Not all rows give a size; the values are once, few, many and, for expanded clones, a class.

CDR3 protein: CASSLDGGNSNQPQHF; CDR3 DNA: TGTGCCAGCAGCTTAGATGGAGGGAATAGCAATCAGCCCCAGCATTTT; V gene: TRBV7-9; clone size: .; D gene: .; J gene: TRBJ1-5
CDR3 protein: CASSLVAAVNEQFF; CDR3 DNA: TGTGCCAGCAGCTTAGTTGCAGCGGTAAATGAGCAGTTCTTC; V gene: TRBV7-2; clone size: .; D gene: .; J gene: TRBJ2-1
CDR3 protein: CASSSPGLNYGYTF; CDR3 DNA: TGTGCCAGCAGCTCCCCGGGACTGAACTATGGCTACACCTTC; V gene: TRBV27; clone size: few; D gene: .; J gene: TRBJ1-2
CDR3 protein: CASSVATRVSSYEQYF; CDR3 DNA: TGTGCCAGCAGCGTAGCTACGAGGGTCAGCTCCTACGAGCAGTACTTC; V gene: TRBV9; clone size: .; D gene: .; J gene: TRBJ2-7
CDR3 protein: CASSVQGARMNTEAFF; CDR3 DNA: TGTGCCAGCAGTGTGCAGGGGGCGAGGATGAACACTGAAGCTTTCTTT; V gene: TRBV2; clone size: .; D gene: TRBD1; J gene: TRBJ1-1
CDR3 protein: CASTPGGNQPQHF; CDR3 DNA: TGTGCCAGCACCCCGGGGGGCAATCAGCCCCAGCATTTT; V gene: TRBV19; clone size: few; D gene: .; J gene: TRBJ1-5
CDR3 protein: CASSGSRRTDTQYF; CDR3 DNA: TGTGCCAGCAGTGGCAGTCGAAGGACAGATACGCAGTATTTT; V gene: TRBV25-1; clone size: .; D gene: .; J gene: TRBJ2-3
CDR3 protein: CGGTGSSYNEQFF; CDR3 DNA: TGTGGCGGGACGGGGAGCTCCTACAATGAGCAGTTCTTC; V gene: TRBV30; clone size: few; D gene: .; J gene: TRBJ2-1
CDR3 protein: CASSLVGSPEQYF; CDR3 DNA: TGCGCCAGCAGCTTGGTAGGCTCGCCGGAGCAGTACTTC; V gene: TRBV5-1; clone size: .; D gene: .; J gene: TRBJ2-7
CDR3 protein: CASRRWETNYGYTF; CDR3 DNA: TGTGCCAGCAGGAGGTGGGAGACTAACTATGGCTACACCTTC; V gene: TRBV6-5; clone size: .; D gene: .; J gene: TRBJ1-2
CDR3 protein: CASSPGQGLQRGGYTF; CDR3 DNA: TGTGCCAGCTCACCGGGACAGGGCCTCCAGCGGGGTGGCTACACCTTC; V gene: TRBV18; clone size: .; D gene: TRBD1; J gene: TRBJ1-2
CDR3 protein: CAGARAKLGLVREQYF; CDR3 DNA: TGTGCCGGGGCAAGAGCAAAACTAGGGCTCGTGCGTGAGCAGTACTTC; V gene: TRBV30; clone size: .; D gene: .; J gene: TRBJ2-7
CDR3 protein: CASSSQGNTEAFF; CDR3 DNA: TGCGCCAGCAGCTCCCAGGGGAACACTGAAGCTTTCTTT; V gene: TRBV5-1; clone size: few; D gene: .; J gene: TRBJ1-1
CDR3 protein: CASSLRQSNSPLHF; CDR3 DNA: TGTGCCAGCAGCTTAAGACAGTCTAATTCACCCCTCCACTTT; V gene: TRBV7-2; clone size: .; D gene: .; J gene: TRBJ1-6
CDR3 protein: CASSEVGVGTDTQYF; CDR3 DNA: TGTGCCAGCAGTGAAGTTGGGGTTGGCACAGATACGCAGTATTTT; V gene: TRBV6-1; clone size: .; D gene: .; J gene: TRBJ2-3
CDR3 protein: CAWARGDTQYF; CDR3 DNA: TGTGCCTGGGCTAGGGGAGATACGCAGTATTTT; V gene: TRBV30; clone size: .; D gene: .; J gene: TRBJ2-3
CDR3 protein: CASSFGENYGYTF; CDR3 DNA: TGTGCCAGCAGCTTTGGCGAGAACTATGGCTACACCTTC; V gene: TRBV7-9; clone size: .; D gene: .; J gene: TRBJ1-2
CDR3 protein: CASSVGTGEQPQHF; CDR3 DNA: TGTGCCAGCAGCGTAGGGACAGGAGAACAGCCCCAGCATTTT; V gene: TRBV9; clone size: .; D gene: TRBD1; J gene: TRBJ1-5
CDR3 protein: CASSPQRQGQETQYF; CDR3 DNA: TGTGCCAGCTCACCCCAGAGGCAGGGGCAAGAGACCCAGTACTTC; V gene: TRBV18; clone size: .; D gene: .; J gene: TRBJ2-5
CDR3 protein: CASSLYGGGDTQYF; CDR3 DNA: TGCGCCAGCAGCTTGTATGGCGGGGGCGATACGCAGTATTTT; V gene: TRBV5-1; clone size: .; D gene: .; J gene: TRBJ2-3
CDR3 protein: CASSLVYRGAGGANVLTF; CDR3 DNA: TGCGCCAGCAGCTTGGTGTACAGGGGCGCAGGAGGGGCCAACGTCCTGACTTTC; V gene: TRBV5-1; clone size: .; D gene: TRBD1; J gene: TRBJ2-6
CDR3 protein: CASSLARKGYGYTF; CDR3 DNA: TGTGCCAGCAGCTTAGCGCGGAAGGGCTATGGCTACACCTTC; V gene: TRBV5-6; clone size: .; D gene: .; J gene: TRBJ1-2
CDR3 protein: CASSSRGFLNSPLHF; CDR3 DNA: TGTGCCAGCAGTTCCCGCGGGTTCCTTAATTCACCCCTCCACTTT; V gene: TRBV28; clone size: .; D gene: .; J gene: TRBJ1-6
CDR3 protein: CASSEASLAGGGDTQYF; CDR3 DNA: TGCGCCAGCAGTGAAGCTTCTTTAGCGGGGGGTGGAGATACGCAGTATTTT; V gene: TRBV10-2; clone size: .; D gene: TRBD2; J gene: TRBJ2-3
CDR3 protein: CASSQDRVGYTF; CDR3 DNA: TGCGCCAGCAGCCAAGACCGAGTAGGCTACACCTTC; V gene: TRBV4-1; clone size: .; D gene: .; J gene: TRBJ1-2
CDR3 protein: CSVDKAGYGYTF; CDR3 DNA: TGCAGCGTTGACAAGGCAGGGTATGGCTACACCTTC; V gene: TRBV29-1; clone size: .; D gene: .; J gene: TRBJ1-2
CDR3 protein: CASSLGPGNEQFF; CDR3 DNA: TGTGCCAGCAGCCTTGGGCCTGGGAATGAGCAGTTCTTC; V gene: TRBV11-2; clone size: few; D gene: .; J gene: TRBJ2-1
CDR3 protein: CASSTRLAGSADTQYF; CDR3 DNA: TGTGCCAGTAGTACCAGACTAGCGGGTTCCGCAGATACGCAGTATTTT; V gene: TRBV19; clone size: .; D gene: TRBD2; J gene: TRBJ2-3
CDR3 protein: CASSRGQGRIEQYF; CDR3 DNA: TGTGCCAGCAGCAGAGGACAGGGGAGGATAGAGCAGTACTTC; V gene: TRBV7-9; clone size: few; D gene: TRBD1; J gene: TRBJ2-7
CDR3 protein: CASSRRGNEQFF; CDR3 DNA: TGTGCCAGCAGCCGAAGGGGCAATGAGCAGTTCTTC; V gene: TRBV11-2; clone size: .; D gene: .; J gene: TRBJ2-1
CDR3 protein: CASSLSGGQETQYF; CDR3 DNA: TGTGCCAGCAGTTTAAGCGGGGGGCAAGAGACCCAGTACTTC; V gene: TRBV25-1; clone size: .; D gene: TRBD2; J gene: TRBJ2-5
CDR3 protein: CSPGQGRETQYF; CDR3 DNA: TGCAGCCCGGGACAGGGACGGGAGACCCAGTACTTC; V gene: TRBV29-1; clone size: .; D gene: TRBD1; J gene: TRBJ2-5
CDR3 protein: CASSGAVAGELFF; CDR3 DNA: TGTGCCAGCAGTGGCGCAGTGGCCGGGGAGCTGTTTTTT; V gene: TRBV25-1; clone size: .; D gene: .; J gene: TRBJ2-2